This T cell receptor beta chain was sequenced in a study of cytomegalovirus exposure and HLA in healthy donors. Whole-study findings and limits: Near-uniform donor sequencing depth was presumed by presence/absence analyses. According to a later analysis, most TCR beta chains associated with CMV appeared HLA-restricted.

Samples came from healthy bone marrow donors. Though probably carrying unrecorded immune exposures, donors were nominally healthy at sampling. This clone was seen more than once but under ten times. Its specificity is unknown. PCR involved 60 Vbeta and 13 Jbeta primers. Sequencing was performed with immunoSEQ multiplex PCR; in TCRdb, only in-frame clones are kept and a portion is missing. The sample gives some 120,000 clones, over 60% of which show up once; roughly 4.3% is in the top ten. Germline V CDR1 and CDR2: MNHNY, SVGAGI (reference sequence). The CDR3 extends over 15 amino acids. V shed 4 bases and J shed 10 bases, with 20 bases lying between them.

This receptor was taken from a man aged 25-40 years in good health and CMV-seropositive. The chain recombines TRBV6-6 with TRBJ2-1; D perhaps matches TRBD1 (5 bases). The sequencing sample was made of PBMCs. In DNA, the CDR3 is TGTGCCAGCAGTTTTCGCGTTGGTGGGGCTCAAGAGCAGTTCTTC. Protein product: CASSFRVGGAQEQFF.